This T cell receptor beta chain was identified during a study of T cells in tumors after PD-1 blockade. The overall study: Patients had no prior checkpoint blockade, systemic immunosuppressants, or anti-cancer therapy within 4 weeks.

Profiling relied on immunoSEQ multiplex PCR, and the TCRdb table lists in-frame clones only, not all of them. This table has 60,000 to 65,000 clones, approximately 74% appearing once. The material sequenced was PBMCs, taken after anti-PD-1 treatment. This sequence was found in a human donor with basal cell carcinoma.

The CDR3 DNA reads as TGTGCCTGGGATACAGGGAGCAATCAGCCCCAGCATTTT. Its translation: CAWDTGSNQPQHF. The J gene is TRBJ1-5, the V gene TRBV30, with D perhaps TRBD1 (6 bases). Germline loops: CDR1 GTSNPN, CDR2 SVGIG (reference sequence). V gave up 5 bases and J gave up 1 base, with 9 bases separating them. CDR3 length: 13 amino acids. Complete variable domain (other parts from reference TRBV30 and TRBJ1-5): SQTIHQWPATLVQPVGSPLSLECTVEGTSNPNLYWYRQAAGRGLQLLFYSVGIGQISSEVPQNLSASRPQDRQFILSSKKLLLSDSGFYLCAWDTGSNQPQHFGDGTRLSIL.